Shown below are 20 T cell receptor beta chains from a single sample sequenced in a study of monozygotic twins with cystic fibrosis. Method: immunoSEQ multiplex PCR; TCRdb's copy keeps in-frame clones and lacks some. Of almost 20,000 clones detected, about 89% appear once; the ten largest clones hold more than 1.5%. Material for sequencing was blood. The receptors derive from a girl aged 2-10 years with cystic fibrosis.

V is TRBV7-9 and J is TRBJ2-3; D gene ambiguous. Between the trimmed V and J ends, which lost 1 base and 2 bases, there was a span of 13 bases. The CDR3 contains 16 residues. Germline assignment: CDR1 SEHNR and CDR2 FQNEAQ (reference sequence). The CDR3 DNA reads TGTGCCAGCAGCTTAGGGCTCCTAATAGTCACAGATACGCAGTATTTT. It codes for CASSLGLLIVTDTQYF.

The rearrangement uses TRBV5-1 and TRBJ2-7; TRBD2 aligns across 14 bases. This CDR3 has 15 amino acids. V was clipped by 4 bases and J by 5 bases; unmatched bases: 5. From germline, CDR1 is SGHRS and CDR2 YFSETQ. This chain's CDR3 is CASSPLGLAGDEQYF. The CDR3 nucleotides are TGCGCCAGCAGCCCATTGGGACTAGCGGGAGACGAGCAGTACTTC.

The chain recombines TRBV7-7 with TRBJ2-1; D unresolved. Trimming shortened V by 5 bases and J by 9 bases, and 14 bases separated the two germline ends. The CDR3 consists of 13 residues. Germline CDR1 is SSHAT and CDR2 is FNYEAQ (reference sequence). The DNA for the CDR3 is TGTGCCAGCAGCCCCGGACCGAGATCTGAGCAGTTCTTC. Amino acids: CASSPGPRSEQFF.

The chain carries TRBV2 and TRBJ2-3; TRBD2 aligns across 8 bases. Losses at the gene ends were 7 bases for V and 2 bases for J; bases not matched to a gene: 5. Germline V CDR1 and CDR2: SNHLY, FYNNEI. The CDR3 has 14 amino acids. CDR3 nucleotide sequence: TGTGCCAGCACGCCGGGAGGGGTCACAGATACGCAGTATTTT. This gives the protein CASTPGGVTDTQYF.

The genes are TRBV5-1 and TRBJ1-2; unclear D gene. CDR1 is SGHRS, CDR2 YFSETQ, per germline. Trimming removed 3 bases at V and 8 bases at J, with 17 bases between. The CDR3 length is 14 residues. CDR3 nucleotide sequence: TGCGCCAGCAGCTCCCGGGGAGGGCCGTCGGGCTACACCTTC. Translating it yields CASSSRGGPSGYTF.

The V call is TRBV6-1, the J call TRBJ2-7; 7 nucleotides match TRBD1. The CDR3 has 12 amino acids. Germline V gene lookup returns CDR1 MNHNS and CDR2 SASEGT. After removal of 10 bases from V and 3 bases from J, the junction contained 6 bases not matched to a gene. The CDR3 region is CATLDRDYEQYF. The DNA of the CDR3 is TGTGCCACCTTAGACAGGGACTACGAGCAGTACTTC.

This rearrangement joins TRBV6-6 to TRBJ1-5; possibly TRBD1 for D (6 bases). The germline CDR1 and CDR2 sequences are MNHNY and SVGAGI (reference sequence). V was pared by 7 bases and J by 3 bases, with 16 bases between. The CDR3 is 15 amino acids. The DNA of the CDR3 is TGTGCCAGCAAATATTACAGGGACCCCAATCAGCCCCAGCATTTT. It codes for CASKYYRDPNQPQHF.

This clone was seen only once. The chain joins TRBV5-5 to TRBJ1-2, with D maybe TRBD1 (6 bases). The CDR3 runs to 14 residues. Trimming removed 4 bases at V and 6 bases at J, with 16 bases between. Germline V gene sequence: CDR1 SGHKS, CDR2 YYEKEE (reference sequence). In nucleotides, the CDR3 is TGTGCCAGCAGCCACGCCTCGCGGACAGATGGCTACACCTTC. It translates to CASSHASRTDGYTF.

This sequence joins TRBV28 and TRBJ1-2; 7 nucleotides match TRBD1. The V and J ends lost 8 bases and 8 bases, in that order; junction bases with no gene match: 17. The CDR3 is made up of 15 amino acids. CDR1 is MDHEN, CDR2 SYDVKM, per germline. The CDR3 region has the DNA TGTGCCAGCTCCCCCAGACAGGGCAGGCCTATAGGCTACACCTTC. It yields the protein CASSPRQGRPIGYTF.

The chain recombines TRBV19 with TRBJ1-5, with TRBD1 as a possible D gene (5 bases). Germline assignment: CDR1 LNHDA and CDR2 SQIVND (reference sequence). V was shortened by 8 bases and J by 0 bases, with 17 bases between the two germline ends. This CDR3 is built from 16 residues. Here the CDR3 DNA reads TGTGCCAGTGGGGGTCCCTCTCCCTATAGCAATCAGCCCCAGCATTTT. It is translated as CASGGPSPYSNQPQHF.

The V gene is TRBV18, the J gene TRBJ1-6; 9 nucleotides align to TRBD1. Germline-derived CDR1 and CDR2 are KGHSH and LQKENI. The CDR3 is made up of 16 amino acids. The J segment lost 7 bases and the V segment lost 3 bases, leaving 7 bases of the junction unmatched. The CDR3 region is CASSPRRGQGNSPLHF. DNA of the CDR3: TGTGCCAGCTCACCGCGCCGGGGACAGGGAAATTCACCCCTCCACTTT.

The chain carries TRBV2 and TRBJ2-1; 10 positions match TRBD2. This CDR3 is 12 amino acids long. Unmatched junction bases numbered 1, after V lost 2 bases and J lost 12 bases. CDR1 is SNHLY, CDR2 FYNNEI, per germline. CDR3 in amino acids: CASSEWTSGQFF. The CDR3 DNA reads as TGTGCCAGCAGTGAATGGACTAGCGGGCAGTTCTTC.

This sequence joins TRBV7-2 and TRBJ2-7; the match to TRBD2 covers 7 bases. The germline CDR1 and CDR2 sequences are SGHTA and FQGNSA. This CDR3 comprises 15 residues. J was trimmed by 3 bases and V by 3 bases; bases with no gene match: 8. The CDR3 region has the DNA TGTGCCAGCAGCTTTTCTAGCGGAAAAGTCTACGAGCAGTACTTC. Encoded protein: CASSFSSGKVYEQYF.

The chain employs TRBV18 and TRBJ1-2; D is perhaps TRBD1 (6 bases). Germline V gene lookup returns CDR1 KGHSH and CDR2 LQKENI. The V end was cut by 5 bases, the J end by 4 bases, with 20 bases between. This CDR3 is 16 amino acids long. The CDR3 nucleotides are TGTGCCAGCTCAAAATTACGGACAGCCGCTTTCTATGGCTACACCTTC. Its translation is CASSKLRTAAFYGYTF.

The chain uses TRBV6-1 and TRBJ1-4; no definite D call. Deletions cut 1 base from V and 7 bases from J, with 13 bases between. Germline CDR1 is MNHNS and CDR2 is SASEGT. The CDR3 runs 15 residues. In DNA form, the CDR3 reads TGTGCCAGCAGTGAAGTGGGGTCTTGGATTGAAAAACTGTTTTTT. Its protein is CASSEVGSWIEKLFF.

The chain carries TRBV7-8 and TRBJ2-5; 7 nucleotides match TRBD2. Germline V gene sequence: CDR1 SGHVS, CDR2 FQNEAQ. Germline trimming cut 8 bases from V and 4 bases from J; bases unmatched to any gene: 1. The CDR3 length is 11 residues. For the CDR3, the DNA is TGTGCCAGCGGGGGGGGAGAGACCCAGTACTTC. It codes for CASGGGETQYF.

The rearrangement links TRBV9 to TRBJ2-1; 7 bases match TRBD1. Unmatched junction bases numbered 8, after V lost 3 bases and J lost 2 bases. The germline CDR1 and CDR2 sequences are SGDLS and YYNGEE. The CDR3 is 16 amino acids. CDR3 sequence reads: CASSAPGTVTYNEQFF. CDR3 in DNA: TGTGCCAGCAGCGCACCCGGGACAGTCACCTACAATGAGCAGTTCTTC.

This chain links TRBV5-1 with TRBJ1-4; the match to TRBD1 covers 7 bases. Per germline, CDR1 SGHRS and CDR2 YFSETQ. With 3 bases clipped from V and 1 base from J, the junction kept 6 bases outside the gene matches. This CDR3 has 16 residues. The CDR3 region is CASSYGTVVTNEKLFF. CDR3 DNA sequence: TGCGCCAGCAGCTACGGGACAGTTGTAACTAATGAAAAACTGTTTTTT. Supplemented by reference TRBV5-1 and TRBJ1-4, the full variable domain reads KAGVTQTPRYLIKTRGQQVTLSCSPISGHRSVSWYQQTPGQGLQFLFEYFSETQRNKGNFPGRFSGRQFSNSRSEMNVSTLELGDSALYLCASSYGTVVTNEKLFFGSGTQLSVL.

This clone was detected a few times. The V gene is TRBV6-5, the J gene TRBJ1-6, with no clear D. The CDR3 is 15 amino acids. Trimming left V 0 bases short and J 7 bases short, with 10 bases between. Germline V lookup: CDR1 MNHEY, CDR2 SVGAGI. This chain's CDR3 is CASSYSGYGNSPLHF. The DNA of the CDR3 is TGTGCCAGCAGTTACTCAGGGTATGGGAATTCACCCCTCCACTTT.

The genes are TRBV28 and TRBJ2-7; 7 bases match TRBD1. V gave up 6 bases and J gave up 1 base; unmatched junction bases: 6. Germline CDR1 reads MDHEN; CDR2 reads SYDVKM. The CDR3 has 14 residues. The CDR3 DNA is TGTGCCAGCAGGGGGACAGAAACTTCCTACGAGCAGTACTTC. Amino acids: CASRGTETSYEQYF.